This entry is about one T cell receptor (beta chain). TCRdb's copy holds only in-frame clones and misses some; the assay was immunoSEQ multiplex PCR. The repertoire holds hundreds of thousands of clones, with more than 75% as singletons. The sample comes from a study of shared T cell receptors in the human thymus. Germline V gene sequence: CDR1 SQVTM, CDR2 ANQGSEA. The CDR3 length is 17 residues. The junction had 20 bases not matched to a gene; V was cut back by 7 bases and J by 7 bases. This sample was also put to use in a study of human thymus T cells. From that second work: Donation came from healthy Finnish infants having corrective surgery for congenital heart defects. Thymus tissue was removed during corrective cardiac surgery. Use of V and J genes seemed skewed within the thymic and blood repertoires. There were highly overlapping thymic repertoires among unrelated individuals, as related research reported.

The sequencing sample was made of thymocytes. The V and J genes are TRBV29-1 and TRBJ2-1; TRBD2 matches 9 bases. The TCR originated in a boy under two years old with a congenital heart defect. Here the CDR3 DNA reads TGCAGCGCCGAGGGCAAGCCAGCTAGCGGGACTAGTAATGAGCAGTTCTTC. Translating it yields CSAEGKPASGTSNEQFF.